The 13 T cell receptor beta chains below were found in one sample sequenced in a study of CD8 T cells in Susac syndrome. Random hexamers were used to reverse transcribe 0.5 to 1 ug of RNA. TCRdb fed the immunoSEQ multiplex PCR reads into MiXCR, producing one record per CDR3 protein. The data show just over 300,000 distinct CDR3 sequences, approximately 90% seen once. Sequencing was done on a sample of CD4+ T cells from PBMCs. These receptors all stem from a human donor with multiple sclerosis.

The chain employs TRBV20-1 and TRBJ2-5; D call uncertain. The V gene lost 1 base and the J gene lost 4 bases, with 10 bases spanning the gap. The germline V gene encodes CDR1 DFQATT and CDR2 SNEGSKA (reference sequence). This CDR3 contains 13 residues. CDR3 sequence reads: CSARARFLETQYF. CDR3 bases: TGCAGTGCTAGAGCACGATTTTTAGAGACCCAGTACTTC.

This rearrangement joins TRBV7-3 to TRBJ1-2; 7 bases map to TRBD1. The V gene end was trimmed by 0 bases and the J gene end by 8 bases; junction bases not matched to a gene: 3. Germline loops: CDR1 SGHTA, CDR2 FQGTGA. This CDR3 contains 13 residues. The CDR3 reads CASSLTTGYGYTF. The CDR3 region has the DNA TGTGCCAGCAGCTTAACGACAGGGTACGGCTACACCTTC.

The chain joins TRBV7-9 to TRBJ2-7; 13 nucleotides agree with TRBD2. This CDR3 is 16 amino acids long. CDR1 and CDR2 (germline): SEHNR, FQNEAQ (reference sequence). The V segment lost 3 bases and the J segment 11 bases; nucleotides outside the gene matches: 13. The CDR3 coding sequence is TGTGCCAGCAGCTTGCGCCCCGGGACTAGCGGGGAGGAGGAGTACTTC. Translation: CASSLRPGTSGEEEYF.

The chain carries TRBV29-1 and TRBJ1-2; 8 nucleotides align to TRBD1. V lost 1 base, J lost 5 bases, and 6 bases stayed unmatched. From germline, CDR1 is SQVTM and CDR2 ANQGSEA. The CDR3 is made up of 14 amino acids. The CDR3 region is CSVEARTGRYGYTF. The CDR3 coding sequence is TGCAGCGTTGAAGCTCGGACAGGGAGGTATGGCTACACCTTC. Full variable domain (rest looked up from reference TRBV29-1 and TRBJ1-2): SAVISQKPSRDICQRGTSLTIQCQVDSQVTMMFWYRQQPGQSLTLIATANQGSEATYESGFVIDKFPISRPNLTFSTLTVSNMSPEDSSIYLCSVEARTGRYGYTFGSGTRLTVV.

The chain uses TRBV7-6 and TRBJ2-5; D is uncertain. V was clipped by 3 bases and J by 6 bases, with 8 bases between them. Per germline, CDR1 SGHVS and CDR2 FNYEAQ. The length of the CDR3 is 12 residues. The CDR3 nucleotides are TGTGCCAGCAGCTTGGTACGACAGACCCAGTACTTC. It is translated as CASSLVRQTQYF.

This chain connects TRBV7-2 to TRBJ2-5; D remains unclear. This CDR3 region has 12 residues. Trimming took off 3 bases at V and 6 bases at J, with 8 bases between the two ends. The germline gives CDR1 SGHTA, CDR2 FQGNSA. The CDR3 DNA sequence: TGTGCCAGCAGCTTTGGTGAGAAGACCCAGTACTTC. Its protein is CASSFGEKTQYF.

V gene TRBV3-1 combines with J gene TRBJ2-5; the D call may be TRBD1 or TRBD2 (5 bases each). V dropped 6 bases and J dropped 5 bases, with 16 bases sitting between them. The CDR3 totals 14 residues. Per germline, CDR1 LGHDT and CDR2 YNNKEL (reference sequence). CDR3 loop: CASRHRGDAETQYF. CDR3 DNA sequence: TGTGCCAGCAGACACAGAGGGGACGCGGAGACCCAGTACTTC.

V usage is TRBV20-1 and J usage is TRBJ2-7; D is possibly TRBD1 or TRBD2 (5 bases each). Germline loops: CDR1 DFQATT, CDR2 SNEGSKA (reference sequence). This CDR3 has 13 residues. V lost 3 bases and J lost 6, with 15 bases in between. This CDR3 is CSARGPVRGEQYF. The CDR3 DNA is TGCAGTGCTAGGGGACCCGTGAGGGGCGAGCAGTACTTC.

The chain links TRBV28 to TRBJ1-1; 8 nucleotides align to TRBD1. Per the germline V gene, CDR1 is MDHEN and CDR2 is SYDVKM. The CDR3 sequence is 14 residues long. The V and J ends lost 0 bases and 3 bases, in that order; junction bases with no gene match: 0. CDR3 region: CASSLWTGDTEAFF. The CDR3 bases are TGTGCCAGCAGTTTATGGACAGGGGACACTGAAGCTTTCTTT.

The chain is built from TRBV3-1 and TRBJ2-5; the D gene could be TRBD1 or TRBD2 (5 bases each). Trimming shortened V by 1 base and J by 5 bases, and 14 bases separated the two germline ends. Germline lookup yields CDR1 LGHDT and CDR2 YNNKEL (reference sequence). The CDR3 spans 15 residues. CDR3 nucleotide sequence: TGTGCCAGCAGCCAAGTGGGACGGAACTGGGAGACCCAGTACTTC. The encoded protein is CASSQVGRNWETQYF.

This sequence joins TRBV7-2 and TRBJ2-5; tentatively, D is TRBD1 (5 bases). Per the germline V gene, CDR1 is SGHTA and CDR2 is FQGNSA. The CDR3 is 15 residues long. V was shortened by 4 bases and J by 5 bases, with 17 bases between the two germline ends. For the CDR3, the DNA is TGTGCCAGCAGCTGGGCAGGAACAGGATCGGAGACCCAGTACTTC. Translating it yields CASSWAGTGSETQYF.

The chain combines TRBV14 with TRBJ2-1; TRBD2 agrees at 8 bases. Germline assignment: CDR1 SGHDN and CDR2 FVKESK. This CDR3 contains 16 residues. Trimming at V came to 0 bases and at J to 6 bases, leaving 7 bases not matched to a gene. As DNA, the CDR3 is TGTGCCAGCAGCCAAGAGCGCGGGAGGTCTCGCAATGAGCAGTTCTTC. The encoded protein is CASSQERGRSRNEQFF.

V gene TRBV7-8 combines with J gene TRBJ2-7, with 13 bases identical to TRBD2. V shed 1 base, J shed 4 bases, and the junction held 4 bases outside the gene matches. Germline CDR1 SGHVS, CDR2 FQNEAQ. The CDR3 is made up of 16 amino acids. The CDR3 region is CASSLGRLAGGYEQYF. In DNA form, the CDR3 reads TGTGCCAGCAGCTTAGGGAGACTAGCGGGAGGTTACGAGCAGTACTTC.